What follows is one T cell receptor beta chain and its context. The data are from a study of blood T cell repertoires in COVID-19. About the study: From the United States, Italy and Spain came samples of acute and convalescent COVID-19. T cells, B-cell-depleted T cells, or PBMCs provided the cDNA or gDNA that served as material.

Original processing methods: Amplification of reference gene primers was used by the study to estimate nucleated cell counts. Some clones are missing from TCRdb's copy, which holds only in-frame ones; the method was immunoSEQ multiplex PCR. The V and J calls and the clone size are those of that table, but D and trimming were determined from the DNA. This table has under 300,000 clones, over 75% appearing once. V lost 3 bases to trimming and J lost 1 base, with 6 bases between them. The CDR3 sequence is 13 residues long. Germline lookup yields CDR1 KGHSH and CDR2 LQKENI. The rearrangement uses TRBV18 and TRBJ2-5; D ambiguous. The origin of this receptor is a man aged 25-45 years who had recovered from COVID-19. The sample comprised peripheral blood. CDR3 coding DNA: TGTGCCAGCTCACCCCGAGCCCAAGAGACCCAGTACTTC. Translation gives CASSPRAQETQYF.